The 5 T cell receptor beta chains presented below share a single source sample, sequenced in a study of regulatory and conventional T cells in RAG deficiency. Using immunoSEQ multiplex PCR, the repertoire was profiled, and TCRdb retains in-frame clones only, with some absent. This sample has more than 9,500 clones, with roughly 94% found just once. Blood CD4+ CD25-high CD127-low regulatory T cells supplied the genomic DNA template. Separately, the same data were catalogued under a study of regulatory T cells. Per that study: Primers: 52 TRBV forward and 13 TRBJ reverse.

The material sequenced was CD127- CD25+ CD4+ Tregs sorted from blood. All receptors derive from a human donor in good health.

V and J are TRBV25-1 and TRBJ1-3; D is perhaps TRBD1 (5 bases). The CDR3 runs 13 residues. Germline V lookup: CDR1 MGHDK, CDR2 SYGVNS. Deletions cut 4 bases from V and 9 bases from J, with 13 bases between. CDR3: CASSVQGSSTIYF. The CDR3 nucleotides are TGTGCCAGCAGTGTGCAGGGTAGTAGCACCATATATTTT. The entire variable domain, with the rest obtained from reference TRBV25-1 and TRBJ1-3, is as follows: EADIYQTPRYLVIGTGKKITLECSQTMGHDKMYWYQQDPGMELHLIHYSYGVNSTEKGDLSSESTVSRIRTEHFPLTLESARPSHTSQYLCASSVQGSSTIYFGEGSWLTVV.

J is TRBJ2-4 and V is TRBV5-1, with 7 bases that match TRBD1. Looked up from germline, CDR1 is SGHRS and CDR2 is YFSETQ. The CDR3 extends over 15 amino acids. V trimming: 2 bases; J trimming: 0 bases; junction bases outside the gene matches: 2. CDR3 region: CASSLRGLAKNIQYF. The CDR3 DNA reads as TGCGCCAGCAGCTTAAGGGGGCTAGCCAAAAACATTCAGTACTTC. Full variable domain (remainder filled in from reference TRBV5-1 and TRBJ2-4): KAGVTQTPRYLIKTRGQQVTLSCSPISGHRSVSWYQQTPGQGLQFLFEYFSETQRNKGNFPGRFSGRQFSNSRSEMNVSTLELGDSALYLCASSLRGLAKNIQYFGAGTRLSVL.

The rearrangement links TRBV5-1 to TRBJ2-2; D is uncertain. Germline CDR1 and CDR2: SGHRS and YFSETQ. Trimming took 3 bases from V and 6 from J, leaving 9 bases between them. This CDR3 has 13 amino acids. The CDR3: CASSYNEAGELFF. CDR3 nucleotide sequence: TGCGCCAGCAGCTACAACGAGGCCGGGGAGCTGTTTTTT.

This chain links TRBV18 with TRBJ1-4; 7 bases match TRBD1. CDR1 is KGHSH and CDR2 is LQKENI in the germline V gene. This CDR3 has 14 amino acids. Trimming cost V 3 bases and J 6 bases; bases outside gene matches: 4. Here the CDR3 DNA reads TGTGCCAGCTCACCGACAGGGAAGGATGAAAAACTGTTTTTT. This encodes CASSPTGKDEKLFF.

The rearrangement uses TRBV6-5 and TRBJ1-1; the D is unclear. Trimming took off 6 bases at V and 0 bases at J, with 2 bases between the two ends. There are 11 residues in the CDR3. The germline V gene encodes CDR1 MNHEY and CDR2 SVGAGI. The CDR3 DNA follows: TGTGCCAGCAGCATGAACACTGAAGCTTTCTTT. Its translation: CASSMNTEAFF.